This T cell receptor beta chain was identified during a study of cytomegalovirus exposure and HLA in healthy donors (dated by TCRdb to about 2017). At the level of the whole study: According to an earlier analysis of several hundred of the donors, about 190 million T cells yielded 95 million to 140 million unique TCR beta sequences and about 280 Gb of sequence data. An early release covering roughly 640 HLA-typed donors comprised roughly 300 gigabases of sequencing data and tens of millions of unique TCR sequences. Of the roughly 390 genotyped donors, roughly 76% were placed in the genetic ancestry cluster associated with self-reported Caucasian donors. The study was designed to test whether signatures of past pathogen exposure could be identified by cataloging public T cell receptors. The study used immunosequencing to profile the T cell repertoires of under 700 subjects and linked those repertoires to cytomegalovirus serostatus. Along with the approximately 650-subject first cohort, a separate validation cohort of more than 90 different subjects was used. To predict cytomegalovirus infection status, the study brought together high-throughput TCR immunosequencing, statistical association of individual TCRs with disease status, and machine learning. A later analysis re-analyzed previously published TCR beta repertoires from 600 to 850 donors and added high-resolution HLA genotyping to study TCR occurrence patterns. In the later analysis, no new phenotypic data were used to find candidate immune exposures; instead, reliance was placed on TCR beta sequences and their occurrence across donors. In an earlier analysis of around 540 of the donors, high-throughput TCR beta sequencing was used to judge whether each TCR beta V gene segment behaved as functional or pseudogenic. Donor age, sex, ethnicity and CMV serostatus were compiled together with the repertoire data. Genome-wide SNP genotypes for about 55% of the roughly 670 donors were used in a later genetic analysis, which treated that subset as a discovery cohort. All discovery cohort repertoires had been generated using a single sequencing platform. HLA typing covered class I and class II loci at four-digit resolution. The number of donors typed differed by locus, with 629-630 for A, B, C, DRB1 and DQB1, 522 for DQA1, 606 for DPA1, and 400 to 490 for DPB1. Because of strong linkage in the cohort, roughly five DR-DQ haplotypes were treated as single units for association and clustering. Across under 500 genotyped donors of the cohort, an average of about 240,000 unique TCR beta nucleotide sequences per donor were sequenced, and 15% to 20% of those sequences were non-productive.

General study outcomes and caveats: While some public TCRs were present in many individuals, most TCR sequences turned up only very rarely across donors. The only immune exposure information available for the cohort was CMV serostatus. At a false discovery rate of 0.05, a later analysis linked around 15,000 TCR beta sequences to specific HLA alleles. Assigning TCR associations to individual alleles was difficult when HLA alleles, especially DR and DQ, strongly co-occurred. According to the authors, the approach could potentially be generalized to other disease states and immunological phenotypes. According to a later genetic analysis, donors in an Asian-associated ancestry cluster had fewer N-insertions in productive TCRs than the approximately 670-donor mean. Because counts were too low, seventeen rarely observed V segments, including chromosome 9 orphons, were excluded from the earlier analysis of some 540 of the donors. Sequencing depth was assumed to be roughly uniform across donors in the presence/absence analyses, though that assumption may not hold. In an earlier analysis of a few hundred of the donors, most TCR beta V segments were observed in productive rearrangements about 87% or about 30% of the time, broadly matching IMGT annotations. In a later genetic analysis, a missense DCLRE1C variant was associated with V-gene and J-gene trimming of TCR beta chains, and the association was replicated in an independent cohort. Compared with equally common non-associated chains, HLA-associated TCR beta chains in a later analysis were more clonally expanded and had lower generation probabilities. Because the 87-base-pair reads could not distinguish some IMGT-functional V segments, including TRBV6-2 and TRBV6-3, those segments were excluded. According to a later analysis, parvovirus B19, influenza, CMV and Epstein-Barr virus appeared linked to several top co-occurrence clusters. A total of 150 to 200 TCR beta chains were listed by the study as associated with cytomegalovirus. Only TCR beta chains were sequenced in this cohort, and the absence of alpha or paired-chain data limited detectable features. In vitro tests confirmed that a few of the cytomegalovirus-associated TCR beta chains recognize cytomegalovirus antigens. According to a later analysis, TCR association rates differed among HLA loci, with DRB1 alleles showing the most associated TCRs and HLA-C alleles showing the fewest. According to a later analysis, most CMV-associated TCR beta chains appeared to be HLA-restricted, and the HLA associations seemed to be driven largely by CMV exposure. In both the original and validation cohorts, the classifier was reported to diagnose cytomegalovirus status with high specificity and sensitivity. Correlated functional status among segregating V segments might reflect linkage disequilibrium, but an unknown experimental factor could not be ruled out. Because HLA typing was unavailable for some donors at each locus, only the typed subset was used in association tests. A cluster of highly shared sequence variants was judged likely to represent a technical artifact of the sequencing pipeline. A further reported finding was that TCR beta sequences accurately predicted the HLA-A and HLA-B alleles for most subjects in the first cohort.

The cohort was made up of 650 to 700 healthy bone marrow donors. At the time of sampling, all cohort members were nominally healthy, though unrecorded immune exposures were likely present. The donor tested CMV seropositive and was one of the 289 seropositive cohort members. A peripheral blood sample was collected from each donor, and TCR beta sequencing was performed on peripheral blood mononuclear cells. Genomic DNA was extracted from the blood cell samples with the Qiagen DNeasy Blood Extraction Kit. A remark on this clone: The specificity of this receptor is unknown. Base qualities are not at hand, and no much larger clone is one base apart.

The germline V gene yields MNHNS for CDR1 and SASEGT for CDR2. Including cysteine and phenylalanine, the CDR3 has 17 amino acids. Here the CDR3 DNA is all that survives: 51 bases in frame from base 1. The library was built by means of the immunoSEQ multiplex PCR assay. The multiplex PCR relied on a mix of 60 forward primers for TCR Vbeta segments and 13 reverse primers for TCR Jbeta segments. Amplification of the CDR3 region of rearranged TCR beta genes was performed with a multiplex PCR assay on genomic DNA. On the Illumina HiSeq System, the amplified TCR beta libraries were sequenced as 87-base-pair reads. As for the authors' bioinformatics: A later analysis tallied tens of millions of unique TCR beta chains across the 700 or so repertoires, and around 9.9 million of those chains were shared by two or more donors. To remove PCR and sequencing errors, raw reads were error-corrected and collapsed into unique sequences using a nearest-neighbor algorithm that merged closely related sequences. V, D and J gene segments were assigned by aligning CDR3 sequences to IMGT reference sequences. Each retained sequence needed at least a six-nucleotide match to both a V gene segment and a J gene segment. A rearrangement was called productive if the CDR3 had no stop codons and remained in frame with V and J, and every other rearrangement was called non-productive. Following IMGT convention, CDR3 was defined as the stretch from the second conserved V-encoded cysteine up to the conserved J-encoded phenylalanine. In an earlier analysis of just under 600 of the donors, sequences lacking an unambiguous match to a single V gene segment were excluded. In an earlier analysis of approximately 560 of the donors, a V segment was called functional when productive rearrangements were above 56.7%, and segregating when the standard deviation between donors exceeded 5%. To diagnose cytomegalovirus status from the catalog of TCR beta chain sequences, a statistical classification framework was built. A later analysis assigned V and J genes by comparing TCR nucleotide sequences with IMGT/GENE-DB human TR gene sequences. In a later analysis, CDR3 sequences and most-parsimonious VDJ recombination scenarios were assigned using the TCRdist pipeline. In a later analysis, each TCR beta chain was defined by its CDR3 amino acid sequence together with its V-gene family, and reads without a unique V-gene family were excluded. As a way to deal with suspected cross-contamination and a sequencing artifact, a later analysis dropped more than 500 nucleotide sequences that were highly shared and had low generation probability. In a later analysis, a clonal expansion index for each public chain was calculated from normalized within-repertoire ranks of inferred template counts. In a later analysis, generation probabilities were computed using a VDJ recombination model fitted to out-of-frame rearrangements, and the results were checked against IGoR. Hypergeometric tests were used in a later analysis to score TCR-TCR, TCR-HLA and TCR-CMV co-occurrence, with a repertoire-size bias correction applied to the TCR pairs. In a later analysis, false discovery rates were estimated by permuting HLA or CMV assignments 20 times. In a later analysis, co-occurring TCRs were grouped with DBSCAN, and TCRdist sequence similarity was added when clustering was performed within HLA-allele-positive subsets. Repertoires with fewer than 30,000 or more than 120,000 public chains, plus five repertoires with anomalous nucleotide sharing, were excluded from co-occurrence clustering. Here the immuneACCESS table is served through TCRdb, limited to in-frame sequences with V and J called. Missing clones are a known gap in these copies; in checked studies unresolved V genes cover under half, and the rest lacks a known reason. That table furnishes V, J and clone size, whereas the DNA furnished D and trimming. The sample includes under 200,000 clones, with approximately 80% observed a single time. Jointly, the top ten make up approximately 6.5% of the sample.

Sequenced sample: PBMCs. This receptor chain uses TRBV6-1 and TRBJ2-5, and 9 bases in between align with TRBD2. The last part of the DNA fits TRBJ2-7 better; the J call may be wrong. The source is a male donor in good health and CMV-seropositive. CDR3 sequence: CASSEALKGLAGYEQYF. The base sequence is TGTGCCAGCAGTGAAGCGCTGAAGGGGCTAGCGGGGTACGAGCAGTACTTC.